This T cell receptor (beta chain) was identified during a study of CD8 T cells in Susac syndrome. Note on this clonotype: The antigen remains undetermined.

FACS was used to enrich TEMRA cells, whereas the CD8+ and CD4+ T cells were obtained by negative isolation. RNA, at about 0.5 to 1 ug, was reverse transcribed with random hexamers. TCRdb re-analysed the immunoSEQ multiplex PCR reads in MiXCR, keeping a single row per CDR3 protein. The table records about 240,000 distinct CDR3 sequences, approximately 95% of them present only once. Study-level points and caveats: The study conceded that its TCR sequencing and HLA analysis involved relatively few individuals. Clonal expansion was absent from the CD4+ T cell repertoires in Susac syndrome.

V was pared by 6 bases and J by 6 bases, with 4 bases of the junction left unmatched. Germline V lookup: CDR1 SQVTM, CDR2 ANQGSEA. This CDR3 contains 11 residues. The rearrangement joins TRBV29-1 to TRBJ2-7; 8 bases align to TRBD2. Sequencing was carried out using CD4+ T cells from PBMCs. The source of this sequence is a human donor with Susac syndrome. CDR3 bases: TGCAGCGTGAGTACTAGCGGCGAGCAGTACTTC. It translates to CSVSTSGEQYF.